The 18 T cell receptor beta chains below come from one sample, sequenced in a study of post-analysis software for immune sequencing data. These TCRs' antigens remain unknown. Notes on the study in general: Among five TRBV segments more frequent in patients than controls were TRBV5-6, TRBV5-1 and TRBV20-1.

The library was made from cDNA and included unique molecular identifiers. TCRdb recomputed calls from the PCR reads with MiXCR, one row per CDR3 protein. This table has some 450,000 distinct CDR3 sequences, 45% appearing once. The material sequenced was blood. These TCRs come from a girl aged 10 to 17 with multiple sclerosis.

The V and J genes are TRBV20-1 and TRBJ2-7; 11 nucleotides align to TRBD2. V lost 0 bases, J lost 3 bases, and 1 base stayed unmatched. The germline gives CDR1 DFQATT, CDR2 SNEGSKA (reference sequence). This CDR3 spans 14 amino acids. CDR3 in DNA: TGCAGTGCTAGAGACGGACTAGCGGGCTACGAGCAGTACTTC. Encoded protein: CSARDGLAGYEQYF.

V usage is TRBV29-1 and J usage is TRBJ2-6, with D possibly called TRBD1 or TRBD2 (7 bases each). The germline V gene encodes CDR1 SQVTM and CDR2 ANQGSEA. V lost 1 base to trimming and J lost 2 bases, with 12 bases between them. This CDR3 spans 16 amino acids. The CDR3 region has the DNA TGCAGCGTTGAAGTCAGGGGGGGTCCTGGGGCCAACGTCCTGACTTTC. Translating gives CSVEVRGGPGANVLTF.

V usage is TRBV20-1 and J usage is TRBJ2-7; 10 positions agree with TRBD1. The V and J ends lost 6 bases and 12 bases, in that order; junction bases with no gene match: 23. From germline, CDR1 is DFQATT and CDR2 SNEGSKA (reference sequence). The CDR3 runs to 16 residues. CDR3 residues: CSARRDRGQIINIRYF. CDR3 nucleotides: TGCAGTGCCCGCCGGGACAGGGGCCAAATAATAAACATTCGGTACTTC.

This chain joins TRBV12-3 or TRBV12-4 and TRBJ1-2; D may be TRBD1 (5 bases). Trimming took off 4 bases at V and 4 bases at J, with 13 bases between the two ends. The CDR3 runs 14 residues. The CDR3 DNA reads as TGTGCCAGCAGTTCGTTCGGGGGAGGCTATGGCTACACCTTC. Translation gives CASSSFGGGYGYTF.

CDR3 coding DNA: TGTGCCAGCAGCTTACGGCAACAGGGGGGAGAAGAGACCCAGTACTTC. Amino acids: CASSLRQQGGEETQYF. The J gene is TRBJ2-5, the V gene TRBV7-8, with 8 bases lining up with TRBD1. Per germline, CDR1 SGHVS and CDR2 FQNEAQ. Losses at the gene ends were 2 bases for V and 3 bases for J; bases not matched to a gene: 8. The CDR3 is 16 amino acids.

The chain combines TRBV7-3 with TRBJ2-1; no clear D gene. CDR1 is SGHTA, CDR2 FQGTGA, per germline. CDR3 size: 13 residues. The V and J ends lost 6 bases and 12 bases respectively, with 18 bases between them. The CDR3 DNA follows: TGTGCCAGCAGTCCACCTCTAGGGCGCGGGCAGTTCTTC. Its protein is CASSPPLGRGQFF.

This clonotype was counted a few times. CDR3 amino acids: CASSQHQRDYNEQFF. For the CDR3, the DNA is TGCGCCAGCAGCCAACATCAGCGGGATTACAATGAGCAGTTCTTC. The genes are TRBV4-1 and TRBJ2-1; TRBD2 agrees at 7 bases. The CDR3 runs 15 residues. The V and J ends lost 2 bases and 4 bases, in that order; junction bases with no gene match: 5. Germline CDR1 MGHRA, CDR2 YSYEKL.

Only a few counts were recorded for this clonotype. The rearrangement joins TRBV5-1 to TRBJ2-7; D not certain. The germline CDR1 and CDR2 sequences are SGHRS and YFSETQ. The CDR3 has 16 residues. The germline V and J ends were trimmed by 5 bases and 0 bases, with 18 bases remaining between them. The CDR3 DNA reads TGCGCCAGCAGTCTCGGTTCTCTCTGGAGCTCCTACGAGCAGTACTTC. This sequence encodes CASSLGSLWSSYEQYF.

As DNA, the CDR3 is TGCGCCAGCAGCCATTCAACAGAGTCCAGAGAGACCCAGTACTTC. Translating gives CASSHSTESRETQYF. The rearrangement joins TRBV4-1 to TRBJ2-5; D gene uncertain. V gave up 3 bases and J gave up 4 bases, with 15 bases separating them. The CDR3 totals 15 residues. Germline loops: CDR1 MGHRA, CDR2 YSYEKL.

CDR3 nucleotides: TGTGCCAGCAGTTTAAGGGACAGTCGCGTCAACAATGAGCAGTTCTTC. The encoded protein is CASSLRDSRVNNEQFF. The genes are TRBV28 and TRBJ2-1; 7 bases fit TRBD1. Unmatched junction bases numbered 9, after V lost 2 bases and J lost 5 bases. This CDR3 has 16 residues. The V gene's germline CDR1 is MDHEN and CDR2 SYDVKM.

The chain joins TRBV7-9 to TRBJ1-5, with 8 bases aligning to TRBD1. The CDR3 has 14 residues. Germline CDR1 is SEHNR and CDR2 is FQNEAQ (reference sequence). J lost 9 bases, V lost 1 base, and 5 bases had no gene match. The CDR3 bases are TGTGCCAGCAGCTTAGGACAGGGGAGATCGCCCCAGCATTTT. This codes for CASSLGQGRSPQHF.

The table lists this clonotype with a few counts. This rearrangement joins TRBV5-1 to TRBJ2-1; D may be TRBD1 (6 bases). The V and J ends lost 4 bases and 4 bases respectively, with 12 bases between them. The CDR3 consists of 14 residues. Germline CDR1 SGHRS, CDR2 YFSETQ. The DNA for the CDR3 is TGCGCCAGCAGCCAAGGACAGAAGTACAATGAGCAGTTCTTC. Its protein product is CASSQGQKYNEQFF. The entire variable domain, with the rest obtained from reference TRBV5-1 and TRBJ2-1, is as follows: KAGVTQTPRYLIKTRGQQVTLSCSPISGHRSVSWYQQTPGQGLQFLFEYFSETQRNKGNFPGRFSGRQFSNSRSEMNVSTLELGDSALYLCASSQGQKYNEQFFGPGTRLTVL.

This clonotype was picked up a small number of times. V is TRBV27 and J is TRBJ2-7; D uncertain. In germline, CDR1 is MNHEY, CDR2 SMNVEV (reference sequence). With 2 bases removed from V and 2 bases from J, the gap between germline ends came to 10 bases. The CDR3 has 14 residues. CDR3 nucleotides: TGTGCCAGCAGTTTAGTCGTTGGGACCTACGAGCAGTACTTC. As protein: CASSLVVGTYEQYF.

This rearrangement joins TRBV4-1 to TRBJ2-7; tentative D call: TRBD1 (6 bases). The V gene's germline CDR1 is MGHRA and CDR2 YSYEKL. Trimming shortened V by 3 bases and J by 2 bases, and 11 bases separated the two germline ends. CDR3 length: 14 residues. The CDR3 protein is CASSQTGVTYEQYF. CDR3 nucleotide sequence: TGCGCCAGCAGCCAGACAGGCGTAACCTACGAGCAGTACTTC.

The table lists this clonotype with a few counts. The chain recombines TRBV5-4 with TRBJ2-3, with TRBD1 as a possible D gene (5 bases). Germline values: CDR1 SGHNT, CDR2 YYREEE (reference sequence). V was trimmed by 3 bases and J by 2 bases, leaving 13 bases between them. This CDR3 has 15 amino acids. CDR3 loop: CASSSPRQNTDTQYF. The CDR3 DNA reads as TGTGCCAGCAGCTCTCCGAGACAGAACACAGATACGCAGTATTTT.

The gene calls are TRBV14 and TRBJ1-1, with 12 bases fitting TRBD1. Germline CDR1 SGHDN, CDR2 FVKESK. The J segment lost 11 bases and the V segment lost 4 bases, leaving 8 bases of the junction unmatched. The CDR3 consists of 14 residues. The CDR3 sequence is CASSRDRGRGTAFF. The CDR3 nucleotides are TGTGCCAGCAGCCGGGACAGGGGGCGAGGTACGGCTTTCTTT.

Only a few counts were recorded for this clonotype. The chain employs TRBV7-9 and TRBJ2-5; 10 positions agree with TRBD1. V dropped 5 bases and J dropped 2; count of bases not matched to a gene: 11. The CDR3 is 17 residues long. Germline assignment: CDR1 SEHNR and CDR2 FQNEAQ (reference sequence). CDR3 DNA: TGTGCCAGCAGCCCGCCGGGACAGGGGTTTAGGCAAGAGACCCAGTACTTC. Encoded protein: CASSPPGQGFRQETQYF.

This clonotype has only a few counts. This chain connects TRBV10-3 to TRBJ1-6, with no clear D. The CDR3 length is 13 residues. Germline V gene data show CDR1 as ENHRY and CDR2 as SYGVKD. V dropped 5 bases and J dropped 9 bases, with 11 bases sitting between them. The CDR3 DNA follows: TGTGCCATCAGTCGGGAGTCCGGTTCACCCCTCCACTTT. This sequence encodes CAISRESGSPLHF.